This T cell receptor (beta chain) originates from a study of shared clonotypes between healthy human individuals. Study details: Each donor's CD4 naive and CD4 memory cells filled three plates apiece, CD8 naive two, and CD8 memory one.

Study findings and constraints: Genetic and exposure-history diversity was limited by the small donor number. Shared across a handful of donors were around 5% of the naive CD4 clonotypes.

Clones were sequenced by immunoSEQ multiplex PCR, and TCRdb holds only the in-frame ones, with some missing. Of approximately 590,000 clones in the sample, roughly 95% were seen once. Positively selected for CCR7, the CD45RO-negative cells used as naive CD8 cells excluded terminally differentiated effector memory CD45RA+ cells. About this clone itself: Antigen specificity is unknown.

Germline values: CDR1 SGHRS, CDR2 YFSETQ. This CDR3 spans 14 amino acids. V lost 0 bases, J lost 7 bases, and 13 bases lay in between. This TCR came from a woman aged 30 to 39 in good health. Sequenced sample: naive CD8+ T cells sorted from blood. The chain has TRBV5-1 and TRBJ1-2; tentatively, D is TRBD1 (6 bases). CDR3 DNA sequence: TGCGCCAGCAGCTTGGTTCAAGGGGGAGGTGGCTACACCTTC. Protein product: CASSLVQGGGGYTF.